The 5 T cell receptor beta chains below were found in one sample sequenced in a study of T-cell reconstitution after alpha-beta-depleted transplantation in children. It was with unique molecular identifiers that the TCRbeta library was prepared. TCRdb processed the PCR reads anew with MiXCR; each CDR3 protein has one entry. This sample has around 500,000 distinct CDR3 sequences, with roughly 24% found just once. The material sequenced was PBMCs, mostly from graft donor cells, taken 360 days after TCRalphabeta/CD19-depleted stem cell transplant. All receptors come from a boy in the first two years of life who had a stem cell transplant for acute myeloid leukemia, so the T cells may come from the graft donor.

The table lists this clonotype with many counts. J is TRBJ2-1 and V is TRBV29-1, with D perhaps TRBD2 (7 bases). CDR1 and CDR2 from the germline V gene are SQVTM and ANQGSEA. V dropped 2 bases and J dropped 5 bases, with 13 bases sitting between them. The CDR3 is 14 amino acids. For the CDR3, the DNA is TGCAGCGTTGAATTCGGGGGGCTCAACAATGAGCAGTTCTTC. It yields the protein CSVEFGGLNNEQFF.

This clonotype was observed a few times. The chain uses TRBV6-2 or TRBV6-3 and TRBJ2-5; D may be TRBD1 (5 bases). The ends were cut back, 6 bases at V and 7 bases at J, with 15 bases in the middle. Per germline, CDR1 MNHEY and CDR2 SVGEGT. CDR3 length equals 13 residues. The CDR3 sequence is CASSSDSRGTQYF. DNA of the CDR3: TGTGCCAGCAGCTCAGACAGCCGAGGGACCCAGTACTTC.

This clonotype was observed a few times. V gene TRBV6-5 combines with J gene TRBJ2-3; D ambiguous. Trimming removed 0 bases at V and 4 bases at J, with 11 bases between. This CDR3 is built from 15 residues. Germline V CDR1 and CDR2: MNHEY, SVGAGI. CDR3 bases: TGTGCCAGCAGTTACTCGTACATTAGGTCAGATACGCAGTATTTT. Its translation: CASSYSYIRSDTQYF.

This clonotype was picked up many times. This chain links TRBV12-3 or TRBV12-4 with TRBJ2-7; D is undetermined. Trimming cost V 6 bases and J 5 bases, with 14 bases left between them. This CDR3 spans 13 amino acids. CDR3 nucleotides: TGTGCCAGCAGGGACGACTCGACGGACGAGCAGTACGTC. Translated, it gives CASRDDSTDEQYV.

V usage is TRBV6-4 and J usage is TRBJ1-5, with TRBD1 as a possible D gene (6 bases). The CDR3 runs to 17 residues. The V end lost 5 bases, the J end lost 4 bases, and 21 bases lay between the germline ends. Germline CDR1 MRHNA, CDR2 SNTAGT. The CDR3 nucleotides are TGTGCCAGCAGTCCCCGGGCCCCGGGACACACTAATCAGCCCCAGCATTTT. Amino acids: CASSPRAPGHTNQPQHF.